This entry features one T cell receptor beta chain sequence. The sample originates from a study of CD8 T cells in ankylosing spondylitis. In TCRdb, the 5' RACE reads were re-called with MiXCR into one record per CDR3 protein. The data contain 30,000 to 45,000 distinct CDR3 sequences, more than 15% of them singletons. Germline V gives CDR1 DFQATT, CDR2 SNEGSKA (reference sequence). CDR3 length: 14 residues. Losses at the gene ends were 5 bases for V and 7 bases for J; bases not matched to a gene: 8. This sequence joins TRBV20-1 and TRBJ2-1, with TRBD2 identical over 10 bases. Sequences were obtained from blood. This sequence was found in a male donor with ankylosing spondylitis or in good health (not recorded which). The CDR3 sequence is CSALAGASRNEQFF. CDR3 sequence (DNA): TGCAGTGCTCTAGCGGGAGCTAGCAGGAATGAGCAGTTCTTC.